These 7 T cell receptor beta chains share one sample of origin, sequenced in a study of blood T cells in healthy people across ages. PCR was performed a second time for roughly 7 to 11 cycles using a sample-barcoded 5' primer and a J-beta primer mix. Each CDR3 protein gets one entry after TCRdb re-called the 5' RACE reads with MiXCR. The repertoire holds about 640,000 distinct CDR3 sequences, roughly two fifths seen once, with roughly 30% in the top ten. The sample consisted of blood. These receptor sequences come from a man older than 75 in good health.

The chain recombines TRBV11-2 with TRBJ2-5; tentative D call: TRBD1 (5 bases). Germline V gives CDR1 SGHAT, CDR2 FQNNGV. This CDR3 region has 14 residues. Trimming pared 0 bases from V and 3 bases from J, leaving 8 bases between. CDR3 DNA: TGTGCCAGCAGCTTAGAAGGGGTGAAAGAGACCCAGTACTTC. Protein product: CASSLEGVKETQYF.

The CDR3 protein is CSARPTNRDRVRDEQYF. In nucleotides, the CDR3 is TGCAGTGCTAGACCTACTAACCGGGACAGGGTTCGGGATGAGCAGTACTTC. V is TRBV20-1 and J is TRBJ2-5; 9 bases align to TRBD1. Losses at the gene ends were 2 bases for V and 11 bases for J; bases not matched to a gene: 21. This CDR3 region has 17 residues. Germline CDR1 is DFQATT and CDR2 is SNEGSKA (reference sequence).

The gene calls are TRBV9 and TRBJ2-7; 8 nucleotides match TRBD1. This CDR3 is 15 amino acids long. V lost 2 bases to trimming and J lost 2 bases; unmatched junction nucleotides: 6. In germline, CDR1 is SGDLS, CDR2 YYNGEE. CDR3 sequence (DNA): TGTGCCAGCAGCGTGAGGACAGGGTCGACCTACGAGCAGTACTTC. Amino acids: CASSVRTGSTYEQYF.

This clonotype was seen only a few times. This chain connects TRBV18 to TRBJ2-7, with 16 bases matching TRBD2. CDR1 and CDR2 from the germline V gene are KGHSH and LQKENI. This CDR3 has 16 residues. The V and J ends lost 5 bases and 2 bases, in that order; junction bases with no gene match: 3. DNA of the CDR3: TGTGCCAGCTCAGCGGGACTAGCGGGGGGGCCCTACGAGCAGTACTTC. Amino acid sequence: CASSAGLAGGPYEQYF.

This CDR3 reads CASSLHPPSGGGQETQYF. The DNA for the CDR3 is TGTGCCAGCAGCTTACATCCGCCTAGCGGGGGGGGCCAAGAGACCCAGTACTTC. This chain uses TRBV11-3 with TRBJ2-5, with 12 nucleotides matching TRBD2. This CDR3 is 18 amino acids long. The J segment lost 1 base and the V segment lost 2 bases, leaving 8 bases of the junction unmatched. In germline, CDR1 is SGHNT, CDR2 YENEEA. The full variable domain, rest sourced from reference TRBV11-3 and TRBJ2-5, is EAGVVQSPRYKIIEKKQPVAFWCNPISGHNTLYWYLQNLGQGPELLIRYENEEAVDDSQLPKDRFSAERLKGVDSTLKIQPAELGDSAVYLCASSLHPPSGGGQETQYFGPGTRLLVL.

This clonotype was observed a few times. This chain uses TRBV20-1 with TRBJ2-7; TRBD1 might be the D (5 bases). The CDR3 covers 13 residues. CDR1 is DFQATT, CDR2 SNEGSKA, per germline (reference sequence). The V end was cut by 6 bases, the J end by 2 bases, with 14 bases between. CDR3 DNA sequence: TGCAGTGCCTTGGGGCCAATCGCCTACGAGCAGTACTTC. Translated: CSALGPIAYEQYF.

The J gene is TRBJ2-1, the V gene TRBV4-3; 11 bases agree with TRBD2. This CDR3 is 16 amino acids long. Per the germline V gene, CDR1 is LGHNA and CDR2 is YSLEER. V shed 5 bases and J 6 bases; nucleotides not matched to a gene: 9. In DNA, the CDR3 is TGCGCCAGCAGCGGGGAGCCTAGCGGGGGGCTCAATGAGCAGTTCTTC. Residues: CASSGEPSGGLNEQFF.